One and the same sample provided the 25 T cell receptor beta chains below, sequenced in a study of PD-1 blockade in classical Hodgkin lymphoma. The time point: cycle 4 day 1 (C4D1), after 5 to 7 weeks of nivolumab. No patient escaped relapse after autologous stem cell transplantation, and brentuximab vedotin exposure varied. From thawed PBMCs, magnetic negative selection was used to isolate the CD8+ T cells. Libraries were prepared by immunoSEQ multiplex PCR; TCRdb keeps only in-frame clonotypes and omits some of them. The sample lists roughly 7,500 clones; around three fifths were seen once. The source material was CD8+ T cells from blood, sampled before the fourth cycle of nivolumab. The receptors were gathered from a human donor with classical Hodgkin lymphoma.

The gene calls are TRBV5-8 and TRBJ1-1; D remains ambiguous. This CDR3 spans 14 amino acids. V lost 0 bases, J lost 2 bases, and 8 bases lay in between. Germline V gene lookup returns CDR1 SGHTS and CDR2 YDEGEE. The CDR3, as DNA: TGTGCCAGCAGCTTGGTGGGGTCAAACACTGAAGCTTTCTTT. It translates to CASSLVGSNTEAFF.

The gene calls are TRBV7-8 and TRBJ2-5, with 7 bases aligning to TRBD1. The J segment lost 5 bases and the V segment lost 5 bases, leaving 11 bases of the junction unmatched. Per the germline V gene, CDR1 is SGHVS and CDR2 is FQNEAQ. The CDR3 runs 15 residues. The CDR3 sequence: CASSPSGQWGETQYF. The DNA of the CDR3 is TGTGCCAGCAGCCCCTCGGGACAGTGGGGGGAGACCCAGTACTTC.

V is TRBV28 and J is TRBJ2-5; D is uncertain. There are 15 residues in the CDR3. The germline V and J ends were trimmed by 1 base and 4 bases, with 13 bases remaining between them. Germline lookup yields CDR1 MDHEN and CDR2 SYDVKM. The CDR3 nucleotides read TGTGCCAGCAGTTTATCGGACCGAGTCGGAGAGACCCAGTACTTC. This sequence encodes CASSLSDRVGETQYF.

The chain combines TRBV7-8 with TRBJ2-5; no reliable D call. The end of the DNA fits TRBJ2-7 better, so the J call may be wrong. Germline V gives CDR1 SGHVS, CDR2 FQNEAQ. The CDR3 sequence is 15 residues long. The CDR3 loop is CASSLWVSAAYEQYF. As DNA, the CDR3 is TGTGCCAGCAGCTTATGGGTTTCGGCTGCCTACGAGCAGTACTTC.

The chain links TRBV19 to TRBJ2-4; 7 bases line up with TRBD1. CDR1 is LNHDA, CDR2 SQIVND, per germline (reference sequence). CDR3 length equals 14 residues. Germline trimming cut 1 base from V and 4 bases from J; bases unmatched to any gene: 1. The CDR3, as DNA: TGTGCCAGTAGTATAGGGACAGGAAAAAACATTCAGTACTTC. As protein: CASSIGTGKNIQYF.

The chain combines TRBV6-6 with TRBJ2-7; the D gene is possibly TRBD2 (6 bases). Trimming cost V 0 bases and J 2 bases, with 8 bases left between them. The CDR3 sequence is 14 residues long. Germline V gene lookup returns CDR1 MNHNY and CDR2 SVGAGI (reference sequence). CDR3 protein: CASSYSGGPYEQYF. The CDR3 coding sequence is TGTGCCAGCAGTTACTCTGGAGGGCCCTACGAGCAGTACTTC.

The chain couples TRBV11-2 to TRBJ2-5; no clear D. The germline V and J ends were trimmed by 4 bases and 5 bases, with 11 bases remaining between them. The CDR3 is 13 amino acids. Germline CDR1 is SGHAT and CDR2 is FQNNGV. Here the CDR3 DNA reads TGTGCCAGCAGCTCAGTGGGCTCGGAGACCCAGTACTTC. It translates to CASSSVGSETQYF.

The chain links TRBV5-6 to TRBJ1-5, with D perhaps TRBD1 (6 bases). Germline lookup yields CDR1 SGHDT and CDR2 YYEEEE. The CDR3 loop spans 14 amino acids. V dropped 2 bases and J dropped 15 bases, with 21 bases sitting between them. The CDR3 DNA is TGTGCCAGCAGCTTCGGGCTGGGGGGGGCCCTCCTGCATTTT. Protein product: CASSFGLGGALLHF.

The CDR3 region has the DNA TGCAGCGTCCCCGGGACTAGCGGTTCCTACAATGAGCAGTTCTTC. This sequence encodes CSVPGTSGSYNEQFF. The chain joins TRBV29-1 to TRBJ2-1; TRBD2 matches 11 bases. The J segment lost 1 base and the V segment lost 6 bases, leaving 5 bases of the junction unmatched. The V gene's germline CDR1 is SQVTM and CDR2 ANQGSEA. This CDR3 contains 15 residues.

The chain recombines TRBV11-2 with TRBJ1-1; the D gene is possibly TRBD1 (6 bases). V was pared by 5 bases and J by 5 bases, with 21 bases between. This CDR3 contains 16 residues. Germline V gives CDR1 SGHAT, CDR2 FQNNGV. The DNA of the CDR3 is TGTGCCAGCAGCCCTCTACGGGGGCAGGAGAGAACTGAAGCTTTCTTT. Translation: CASSPLRGQERTEAFF.

V gene TRBV7-8 combines with J gene TRBJ2-7, with 8 bases lining up with TRBD1. Trimming cost V 5 bases and J 3 bases; bases outside gene matches: 12. The CDR3 contains 16 residues. CDR1 and CDR2 (germline): SGHVS, FQNEAQ. The CDR3 nucleotides read TGTGCCAGCAGCCGATTTAGGGGACAGGCCGGCTACGAGCAGTACTTC. Protein product: CASSRFRGQAGYEQYF.

This clone was recorded only once. The chain links TRBV5-8 to TRBJ2-1; 9 nucleotides align to TRBD1. Germline loops: CDR1 SGHTS, CDR2 YDEGEE. After removal of 1 base from V and 4 bases from J, the junction contained 3 bases not matched to a gene. The CDR3 runs to 15 residues. In nucleotides, the CDR3 is TGTGCCAGCAGCTTGAACAGGGGGCTGTACAATGAGCAGTTCTTC. Amino acids: CASSLNRGLYNEQFF.

Judged by abundance, this clone is large. Additional DNA sequences in this sample encode the identical CDR3. The chain has TRBV5-6 and TRBJ2-1; possibly TRBD1 or TRBD2 for D (5 bases each). This CDR3 has 13 amino acids. Germline CDR1 is SGHDT and CDR2 is YYEEEE. V lost 3 bases and J lost 7, with 11 bases in between. The CDR3 protein is CASSWGTVNEQFF. CDR3 DNA: TGTGCCAGCAGCTGGGGGACGGTAAATGAGCAGTTCTTC.

This clone was observed a few times. The chain is built from TRBV28 and TRBJ1-2, with D maybe TRBD1 (5 bases). Germline V lookup: CDR1 MDHEN, CDR2 SYDVKM. This CDR3 is 11 amino acids long. V was clipped by 5 bases and J by 12 bases, with 13 bases between them. The CDR3 DNA reads as TGTGCCAGCAGTACGCAGGGTTATCACACCTTC. Amino acid sequence: CASSTQGYHTF.

The V and J genes are TRBV6-5 and TRBJ2-7, with 9 bases fitting TRBD1. The germline CDR1 and CDR2 sequences are MNHEY and SVGAGI. J gave up 3 bases and V 6 bases, and 9 bases lay outside the gene matches. There are 15 residues in the CDR3. DNA for the CDR3: TGTGCCAGCAGACCTCGGGGGGACAGGGTCTACGAGCAGTACTTC. This codes for CASRPRGDRVYEQYF.

This rearrangement joins TRBV5-6 to TRBJ1-5; a possible D gene is TRBD1 (6 bases). The CDR3 runs 14 residues. Trimming shortened V by 2 bases and J by 15 bases, and 21 bases separated the two germline ends. Germline V gene sequence: CDR1 SGHDT, CDR2 YYEEEE. The CDR3, as DNA: TGTGCCAGCAGCTTCGGGAGGGGGGGGGCCCTCCTGCATTTT. It codes for CASSFGRGGALLHF.

The chain employs TRBV27 and TRBJ2-5; the D gene is possibly TRBD1 (5 bases). This CDR3 comprises 17 residues. V was clipped by 0 bases and J by 0 bases, with 14 bases between them. Germline values: CDR1 MNHEY, CDR2 SMNVEV (reference sequence). The CDR3 DNA reads TGTGCCAGCAGTTTATCCCCCCTGACAGCGAACCAAGAGACCCAGTACTTC. Encoded protein: CASSLSPLTANQETQYF.

DNA for the CDR3: TGTGCCAGCAGTTACGGACAGGGCGGAGGCTACACCTTC. As protein: CASSYGQGGGYTF. The rearrangement joins TRBV28 to TRBJ1-2, with TRBD1 matching 8 bases. Per the germline V gene, CDR1 is MDHEN and CDR2 is SYDVKM. V trimming: 4 bases; J trimming: 8 bases; junction bases outside the gene matches: 6. This CDR3 region has 13 residues.

This clone turned up a few times. The chain employs TRBV21-1 and TRBJ2-6; the table names TRBD1, a call not compared with the DNA. TRBV21-1 constitutes a pseudogene. CDR3 length: 17 residues. CDR3 sequence: CASSRQGGVPGANVLTF. CDR3 coding DNA: TGTGCCAGCAGCCGACAGGGCGGAGTTCCTGGGGCCAACGTCCTGACTTTC.

The chain is built from TRBV15 and TRBJ2-5; D unresolved. V was trimmed by 0 bases and J by 5 bases, leaving 4 bases between them. The germline V gene encodes CDR1 LNHNV and CDR2 YYDKDF (reference sequence). This CDR3 spans 12 amino acids. CDR3 loop: CATSRDGETQYF. The CDR3 DNA follows: TGTGCCACCAGCAGAGATGGCGAGACCCAGTACTTC.

This chain uses TRBV27 with TRBJ2-1, with TRBD2 identical over 7 bases. This CDR3 spans 13 amino acids. V shed 2 bases and J 6 bases; nucleotides not matched to a gene: 1. The germline gives CDR1 MNHEY, CDR2 SMNVEV (reference sequence). CDR3 sequence (DNA): TGTGCCAGCAGTTTACAGCGGGGCAATGAGCAGTTCTTC. This codes for CASSLQRGNEQFF.

CDR3 coding DNA: TGTGCCAGCGGGCGGACTAGCGCCTACAATGAGCAGTTCTTC. It codes for CASGRTSAYNEQFF. V usage is TRBV27 and J usage is TRBJ2-1; 9 positions match TRBD2. Germline assignment: CDR1 MNHEY and CDR2 SMNVEV (reference sequence). After removal of 8 bases from V and 2 bases from J, the junction contained 4 bases not matched to a gene. CDR3 length: 14 amino acids.

The chain employs TRBV29-1 and TRBJ1-4; D not resolved. V was shortened by 2 bases and J by 0 bases, with 10 bases between the two germline ends. The CDR3 length is 15 residues. Germline values: CDR1 SQVTM, CDR2 ANQGSEA. CDR3 sequence (DNA): TGCAGCGTTGAAAGGTCAGGAGCAACTAATGAAAAACTGTTTTTT. Translation: CSVERSGATNEKLFF.

The CDR3 loop reads CASSLDGARYDEQYF. The CDR3 DNA reads TGTGCCAGCAGCTTAGACGGCGCCCGGTACGACGAGCAGTACTTC. This rearrangement joins TRBV7-9 to TRBJ2-7; D is uncertain. Germline V CDR1 and CDR2: SEHNR, FQNEAQ (reference sequence). The CDR3 covers 15 residues. V was clipped by 1 base and J by 5 bases, with 15 bases between them.

This chain links TRBV2 with TRBJ2-3; 11 bases agree with TRBD2. The V and J ends lost 5 bases and 1 base, in that order; junction bases with no gene match: 2. Germline V CDR1 and CDR2: SNHLY, FYNNEI. CDR3 length: 15 amino acids. The CDR3 DNA reads TGTGCCAGCAGTTTAGCGGGAGGGGGCACAGATACGCAGTATTTT. Residues: CASSLAGGGTDTQYF.